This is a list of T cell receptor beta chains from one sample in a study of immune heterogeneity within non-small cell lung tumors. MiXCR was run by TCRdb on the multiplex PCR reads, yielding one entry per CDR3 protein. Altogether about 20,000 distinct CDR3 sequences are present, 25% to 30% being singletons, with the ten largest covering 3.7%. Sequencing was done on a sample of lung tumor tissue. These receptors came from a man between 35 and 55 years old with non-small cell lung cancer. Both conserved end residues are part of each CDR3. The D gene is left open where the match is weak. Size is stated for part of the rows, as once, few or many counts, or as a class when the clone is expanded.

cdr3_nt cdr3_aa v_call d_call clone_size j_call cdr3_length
TGTGCCAGCAGCTTAGCCACTCGCTTCAATGAGCAGTTCTTC CASSLATRFNEQFF TRBV11-2 - - TRBJ2-1 14
TGTGCCAGCACAGAGAGCTCCTATAATTCACCCCTCCACTTT CASTESSYNSPLHF TRBV2 - many TRBJ1-6 14
TGCAGTGCCCGCAGGCGGGGCAGCTACGAGCAGTACTTC CSARRRGSYEQYF TRBV20-1 - many TRBJ2-7 13
TGTGCCAGCAGCCAGAGTGGCGGGTCCTACGAGCAGTACTTC CASSQSGGSYEQYF TRBV4-2 - - TRBJ2-7 14
TGTGCCAGCAGCAACGGACAGAGAAACACCATATATTTT CASSNGQRNTIYF TRBV12-3/TRBV12-4 - many TRBJ1-3 13
TGTGCCAGCAGGGCAGGGGCAGTAGAGACCCAGTACTTC CASRAGAVETQYF TRBV6-1 - few TRBJ2-5 13
TGTGCCAGCAGCGTAGATGGGGAGACCCAGTACTTC CASSVDGETQYF TRBV9 - few TRBJ2-5 12
TGTGCCAGCAGCTTTTACAGGGGCACTGAAGCTTTCTTT CASSFYRGTEAFF TRBV7-9 TRBD1 many TRBJ1-1 13
TGCGCCAGCAGCCAAGATGGGGGACAGGGGGCGCTCGGCACAGATACGCAGTATTTT CASSQDGGQGALGTDTQYF TRBV4-1 TRBD1 - TRBJ2-3 19
TGTGCCAGCAGCTTAGGGGGGCATGGGACTGAAGCTTTCTTT CASSLGGHGTEAFF TRBV7-9 - many TRBJ1-1 14
TGTGCCCTAAAGGGGTCGGGGGAGACCCAGTACTTC CALKGSGETQYF TRBV28 - - TRBJ2-5 12
TGTACCAGCAGCCTACAGGGTTTCGAAGAGACCCAGTACTTC CTSSLQGFEETQYF TRBV6-2/TRBV6-3 - - TRBJ2-5 14
TGTGCCTGGAGTGGGGCTAGCGGGGTTTACAATGAGCAGTTCTTC CAWSGASGVYNEQFF TRBV30 TRBD2 few TRBJ2-1 15
TGCGCCAGCAGCAAGATTGACAGGGCCGGAGAGCAGTACTTC CASSKIDRAGEQYF TRBV5-1 TRBD1 many TRBJ2-7 14
TGTGCCAGCAGCTTAGTCGGGGGGCGGTTGGGGTATGGCTACACCTTC CASSLVGGRLGYGYTF TRBV7-2 - many TRBJ1-2 16
TGTGCCACCAGTGACGGGTTTGGAGAGACCCAGTACTTC CATSDGFGETQYF TRBV24-1 - few TRBJ2-5 13
TGCGCCAGCAGCGCGCCCCTGTTCTTGAATGGACAGGGTGCAACTAATGAAAAACTGTTTTTT CASSAPLFLNGQGATNEKLFF TRBV4-1 TRBD1 many TRBJ1-4 21
TGCGCCAGCAGCCAGGGGGCGGGTGAGCAGTACTTC CASSQGAGEQYF TRBV4-3 - - TRBJ2-7 12
TGTGCCAGCAGTTTATTCCAGGTGAACACTGAAGCTTTCTTT CASSLFQVNTEAFF TRBV28 - many TRBJ1-1 14
TGTGCCAGCACCAACCCCAGGGGCAATACCGATGAGCAGTTCTTC CASTNPRGNTDEQFF TRBV6-1 - - TRBJ2-1 15
TGTGCCAGCAGCCGCCGCGCGGGCGATCAGCCCCAGCATTTT CASSRRAGDQPQHF TRBV6-1 - - TRBJ1-5 14
TGTGCCAGCAGTTTGCGGGGGGCGGGTTCTGAAGCTTTCTTT CASSLRGAGSEAFF TRBV12-3/TRBV12-4 - many TRBJ1-1 14
TGTGCCAGCAGCTTAGGGACTCTCCTGAGGGAGACCCAGTACTTC CASSLGTLLRETQYF TRBV11-3 - many TRBJ2-5 15
TGTGCCAGCAGTGGAGAGAGGGACAATGAGCAGTTCTTC CASSGERDNEQFF TRBV2 - - TRBJ2-1 13
TGTGCCAGCTCACCAAAGGGACGCCGGGACATTCAGTACTTC CASSPKGRRDIQYF TRBV18 - - TRBJ2-4 14
TGTGCCAGCAGGCGTACAGAGACCCAGTACTTC CASRRTETQYF TRBV7-2 - few TRBJ2-5 11
TGTCCCTGGAATCCGGACAGCTGGTTCGGTGAGCAGTTCTTC CPWNPDSWFGEQFF TRBV30 - - TRBJ2-1 14
TGTGCCAGCAGCGTATCCCTGGGAGCGGCGTCCTACGAGCAGTACTTC CASSVSLGAASYEQYF TRBV9 - few TRBJ2-7 16
TGTGCCATCAGTCGCCGGGGAAGGTCTGGAAACACCATATATTTT CAISRRGRSGNTIYF TRBV10-3 - - TRBJ1-3 15
TGTGCCAGCAGCTTATTTGGACTACCGGGAGGCAGCACAGATACGCAGTATTTT CASSLFGLPGGSTDTQYF TRBV28 TRBD2 - TRBJ2-3 18
TGTGCCAGCAGCTTGGGTGCGGGAGGGTACGACGAGCAGTACTTC CASSLGAGGYDEQYF TRBV5-4 TRBD2 - TRBJ2-7 15
TGTGCCAGCAGTGAAGCGGGGCGGCCTAGCTCCTACAATGAGCAGTTCTTC CASSEAGRPSSYNEQFF TRBV6-1 - many TRBJ2-1 17
TGTGCCAGCAGCGTAGATACAGGGAGGGGGACCCACTACTTC CASSVDTGRGTHYF TRBV9 - - TRBJ2-5 14
TGCGCCAGCAGCTTGAGTCGCCCTGGCACAGATACGCAGTATTTT CASSLSRPGTDTQYF TRBV5-1 - many TRBJ2-3 15